This T cell receptor beta chain is drawn from a study of T-cell memory formation after mild COVID-19. As for the study in general: Most TCR clusters belonged to a single donor. Study findings and constraints: Whereas later expanders leaned CD4+, clones contracting day 15 to 85 showed a balanced CD4/CD8 makeup. Pre-infection memory harbored some responding clones, suggesting cross-reactive memory joined.

Trimming cost V 3 bases and J 7 bases, with 4 bases left between them. The CDR3 loop spans 10 amino acids. The germline gives CDR1 DFQATT, CDR2 SNEGSKA (reference sequence). This clonotype was observed at least ten times. Its matching antigen is unknown. It was 5'RACE with constant-segment primers that produced the TCR alpha and TCR beta cDNA libraries, which carried sample barcodes and UMIs. MiXCR was run by TCRdb on the 5' RACE reads, yielding one entry per CDR3 protein. The sample includes roughly 260,000 distinct CDR3 sequences, about a sixth of them seen just once. Sequenced: PBMCs or a T cell subset sorted from them (not recorded which). The receptor comes from a man between 18 and 35 years old who had mild COVID-19 (a few samples of this study predate the infection). Cell type and time point are not known. J is TRBJ2-1 and V is TRBV20-1; D ambiguous. The CDR3 coding sequence is TGCAGTGCTAGGAAGAATGAGCAGTTCTTC. It specifies CSARKNEQFF.